The text below deals with one T cell receptor beta chain. The data derive from a study of CD8 T cells in Susac syndrome. The length of the CDR3 is 15 residues. The V segment lost 4 bases and the J segment 6 bases; nucleotides outside the gene matches: 8. Germline assignment: CDR1 SGDLS and CDR2 YYNGEE. The RNA, 0.5 to 1 ug, was put through reverse transcription using random hexamers. The immunoSEQ assay covered 54 Vbeta and 13 Jbeta segments for CDR3. TCRdb re-derived calls from the immunoSEQ multiplex PCR reads in MiXCR, one entry per CDR3 protein. The sample gives about 140,000 distinct CDR3 sequences, about 95% of which show up once; over 0.1% is in the top ten. Included as multiple sclerosis controls were treatment-naive patients who had stable or active relapsing-remitting disease. While CD8+ and CD4+ T cells were isolated negatively, TEMRA cells were enriched by FACS.

The chain joins TRBV9 to TRBJ2-7; 12 nucleotides agree with TRBD2. Sequencing used CD4+ T cells from PBMCs. This sequence was found in a human donor with multiple sclerosis. The CDR3 sequence: CASSPRLAGVSEQYF. The CDR3 nucleotides read TGTGCCAGCAGCCCCCGACTAGCGGGAGTGAGCGAGCAGTACTTC.